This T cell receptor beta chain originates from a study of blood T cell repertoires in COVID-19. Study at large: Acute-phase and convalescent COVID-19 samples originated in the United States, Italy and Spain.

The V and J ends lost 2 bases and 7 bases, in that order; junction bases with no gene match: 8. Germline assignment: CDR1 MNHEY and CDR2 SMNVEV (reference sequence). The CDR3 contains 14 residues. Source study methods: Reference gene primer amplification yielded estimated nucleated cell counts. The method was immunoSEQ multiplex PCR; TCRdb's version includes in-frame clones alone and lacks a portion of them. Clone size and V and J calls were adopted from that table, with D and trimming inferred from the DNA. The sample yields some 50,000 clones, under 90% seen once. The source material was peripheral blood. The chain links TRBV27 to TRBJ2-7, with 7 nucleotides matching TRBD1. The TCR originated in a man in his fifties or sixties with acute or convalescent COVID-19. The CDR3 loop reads CASSLMDRSGEQYF. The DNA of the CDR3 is TGTGCCAGCAGTTTAATGGACAGGTCAGGGGAGCAGTACTTC.